This T cell receptor (beta chain) was profiled in a study of shared clonotypes between healthy human individuals. Study summary: The composition of the donors was two women and a few men aged 18 to 49.

The method was immunoSEQ multiplex PCR; TCRdb's version includes in-frame clones alone and lacks a portion of them. Seen here are roughly 2,300,000 clones, around 92% observed once, and the top ten hold approximately 0.41%. The germline V gene encodes CDR1 KGHSH and CDR2 LQKENI. V was clipped by 11 bases and J by 1 base, with 14 bases between them. The CDR3 spans 13 residues. This clone came up once. Sequenced input: naive CD4+ T cells from PBMCs. This sample's subset: CD45RA+ positively selected. The source of this sequence is a man younger than 30 in good health. Some clones in this sample may be carry-over from other donors' samples. The chain carries TRBV18 and TRBJ1-1; weak D call: TRBD1 (5 bases). This CDR3 is CAGAGDSNTEAFF. CDR3 in DNA: TGTGCCGGGGCGGGGGACTCGAACACTGAAGCTTTCTTT. Based on the CDR3 plus reference TRBV18 and TRBJ1-1, the full variable domain is NAGVMQNPRHLVRRRGQEARLRCSPMKGHSHVYWYRQLPEEGLKFMVYLQKENIIDESGMPKERFSAEFPKEGPSILRIQQVVRGDSAAYFCAGAGDSNTEAFFGQGTRLTVV.